These T cell receptor beta chains were read from a single sample in a study of cytomegalovirus exposure and HLA in healthy donors. Sequencing was performed with immunoSEQ multiplex PCR; in TCRdb, only in-frame clones are kept and a portion is missing. The sample holds approximately 220,000 clones; roughly 88% are singletons and the top ten take 0.71%. The sample taken for sequencing was PBMCs. The source of these receptors is a boy aged 2 to 10 in good health and CMV-seronegative. CDR3s include the opening cysteine and the closing phenylalanine or tryptophan. The order of the fields is V gene, D gene, clone size, J gene, CDR3 protein, CDR3 DNA. The D gene is left open where the match is weak. Not all rows give a size; the values are once, few, many and, for expanded clones, a class.

>TRBV5-8|TRBD1|.|TRBJ2-7
CASSGRTGGLDYEQYF
TGTGCCAGCAGCGGGAGGACAGGGGGCTTAGACTACGAGCAGTACTTC
>TRBV27|.|.|TRBJ2-7
CASRPLGDRYEQYF
TGTGCCAGCAGGCCTCTGGGAGACCGCTACGAGCAGTACTTC
>TRBV9|.|.|TRBJ1-2
CASSVDGRAFNYGYTF
TGTGCCAGCAGCGTAGACGGCAGGGCCTTTAACTATGGCTACACCTTC
>TRBV7-9|TRBD1|.|TRBJ1-5
CASSLQGANQPQHF
TGTGCCAGCAGCCTCCAGGGGGCCAATCAGCCCCAGCATTTT
>TRBV9|TRBD2|.|TRBJ2-5
CASSPGTTAVWETQYF
TGTGCCAGCAGCCCCGGGACTACCGCCGTGTGGGAGACCCAGTACTTC
>TRBV10-3|TRBD1|once|TRBJ2-3
CAISESGQPTDTQYF
TGTGCCATCAGTGAGTCGGGACAGCCAACAGATACGCAGTATTTT
>TRBV4-2|.|.|TRBJ2-7
CASSQDPGGYYEQYF
TGTGCCAGCAGCCAAGATCCAGGGGGGTACTACGAGCAGTACTTC
>TRBV5-1|.|few|TRBJ2-5
CASSLGTQETQYF
TGCGCCAGCAGCTTGGGGACTCAAGAGACCCAGTACTTC
>TRBV11-3|TRBD2|.|TRBJ2-1
CASSTGTSGYNEQFF
TGTGCCAGCAGCACGGGGACTAGCGGGTACAATGAGCAGTTCTTC
>TRBV11-2|.|once|TRBJ1-1
CASSAPTANTEAFF
TGTGCCAGCAGCGCTCCGACAGCGAACACTGAAGCTTTCTTT
>TRBV14|.|.|TRBJ2-1
CASSHLAGYNEQFF
TGTGCCAGCAGTCACCTAGCTGGATACAATGAGCAGTTCTTC
>TRBV2|TRBD2|.|TRBJ2-3
CASSEGTSGRGSDTQYF
TGTGCCAGCAGTGAAGGGACTAGCGGAAGGGGGTCGGATACGCAGTATTTT
>TRBV4-1|.|.|TRBJ2-3
CASSQEDRGASTDTQYF
TGCGCCAGCAGCCAAGAGGATCGGGGGGCTAGCACAGATACGCAGTATTTT
>TRBV29-1|TRBD1|.|TRBJ2-7
CSVRTGGYEQYF
TGCAGCGTCCGGACAGGCGGCTACGAGCAGTACTTC
>TRBV4-1|TRBD2|few|TRBJ2-7
CASSQAPFGTSGGPEQYF
TGCGCCAGCAGCCAAGCCCCATTTGGGACTAGCGGGGGGCCCGAGCAGTACTTC
>TRBV5-5|TRBD1|few|TRBJ1-5
CASSLVGQGDQPQHF
TGTGCCAGCAGCTTGGTTGGACAGGGGGATCAGCCCCAGCATTTT
>TRBV13|.|.|TRBJ2-7
CASSLGLSYEQYF
TGTGCCAGCAGCCTGGGACTTTCCTACGAGCAGTACTTC
>TRBV29-1|TRBD2|few|TRBJ2-3
CSVLGGGTSTDTQYF
TGCAGCGTTCTAGGCGGGGGGACTAGCACAGATACGCAGTATTTT
>TRBV9|TRBD1|.|TRBJ2-5
CASSVSDGWGQGARETQYF
TGTGCCAGCAGCGTATCTGATGGGTGGGGACAGGGGGCGCGTGAGACCCAGTACTTC
>TRBV5-1|.|.|TRBJ2-5
CASSLASSAAGETQYF
TGCGCCAGCAGCTTGGCTTCTAGCGCCGCTGGGGAGACCCAGTACTTC
>TRBV10-1|TRBD1|.|TRBJ2-7
CASSESGQSYEQYF
TGCGCCAGCAGTGAGTCGGGACAGTCCTACGAGCAGTACTTC
>TRBV6-1|TRBD2|.|TRBJ2-2
CASSAPGTSYTGELFF
TGTGCCAGCAGTGCTCCCGGGACTAGCTACACCGGGGAGCTGTTTTTT
>TRBV30|.|once|TRBJ1-5
CAWSIRDQPQHF
TGTGCCTGGAGTATTCGCGATCAGCCCCAGCATTTT
>TRBV6-1|TRBD2|few|TRBJ2-7
CASSLTSAYEQYF
TGTGCCAGCAGCCTGACTAGCGCCTACGAGCAGTACTTC
>TRBV7-6|.|.|TRBJ2-5
CASSLDLPRTQYF
TGTGCCAGCAGCTTAGATCTCCCCCGGACCCAGTACTTC
>TRBV29-1|TRBD1|.|TRBJ1-2
CSVALDRGAYGYTF
TGCAGCGTTGCTTTGGACAGGGGCGCCTATGGCTACACCTTC
>TRBV5-1|.|.|TRBJ2-1
CASSFDNEQFF
TGCGCCAGCAGCTTCGACAATGAGCAGTTCTTC
>TRBV6-4|.|.|TRBJ2-5
CASSQSRARETQYF
TGTGCCAGCAGTCAATCGAGGGCACGGGAGACCCAGTACTTC
>TRBV18|.|.|TRBJ1-2
CASSPPETAHYGYTF
TGTGCCAGCTCACCACCGGAGACAGCACACTATGGCTACACCTTC
>TRBV6-1|TRBD1|few|TRBJ2-7
CASRNRGSYEQYF
TGTGCCAGCAGGAACAGGGGTTCCTACGAGCAGTACTTC
>TRBV30|TRBD1|.|TRBJ1-5
CAWSRDRENQPQHF
TGTGCCTGGAGTAGGGACAGGGAGAATCAGCCCCAGCATTTT
>TRBV19|TRBD2|.|TRBJ2-1
CASRTSGLDEQFF
TGTGCCAGTAGGACTAGCGGGCTTGATGAGCAGTTCTTC
>TRBV30|TRBD1|.|TRBJ2-4
CAWSTGQGAGNIQYF
TGTGCCTGGAGTACCGGACAGGGGGCGGGAAACATTCAGTACTTC
>TRBV19|.|.|TRBJ1-2
CASTDSDGQRYGYTF
TGTGCCAGTACCGACTCGGACGGACAAAGATATGGCTACACCTTC
>TRBV6-5|.|.|TRBJ2-1
CASRESSYNEQFF
TGTGCCAGCAGGGAGAGCTCCTACAATGAGCAGTTCTTC
>TRBV10-3|TRBD2|.|TRBJ2-2
CAISGLAGTGELFF
TGTGCCATCAGTGGACTAGCGGGAACCGGGGAGCTGTTTTTT
>TRBV6-1|.|.|TRBJ1-2
CASSEAQGSNYGYTF
TGTGCCAGCAGTGAGGCACAGGGTTCCAACTATGGCTACACCTTC
>TRBV27|.|.|TRBJ1-6
CASSLSPGSSPLHF
TGTGCCAGCAGTTTATCGCCCGGGAGTTCACCCCTCCACTTT
>TRBV11-2|TRBD1|.|TRBJ1-1
CASSGVTGGAYAFF
TGTGCCAGCAGCGGGGTAACAGGGGGCGCGTATGCTTTCTTT
>TRBV12-1|.|.|TRBJ2-7
CASSFYRGQGSTEQYF
TGTGCCAGCAGCTTCTATAGGGGACAGGGGAGCACGGAGCAGTACTTC
>TRBV18|.|.|TRBJ1-1
CASSPPGQGEAFF
TGTGCCAGCTCACCACCGGGGCAGGGGGAAGCTTTCTTT
>TRBV9|TRBD1|once|TRBJ1-4
CASSVGQGNEKLFF
TGTGCCAGCAGCGTTGGACAGGGTAATGAAAAACTGTTTTTT
>TRBV7-9|TRBD2|.|TRBJ2-5
CASSPGTSEQETQYF
TGTGCCAGCAGCCCCGGGACTAGCGAACAAGAGACCCAGTACTTC
>TRBV10-2|.|.|TRBJ2-3
CASSRGASTDTQYF
TGCGCCAGCAGTCGGGGGGCGAGCACAGATACGCAGTATTTT
>TRBV27|TRBD1|.|TRBJ1-3
CASSYRGPGNTIYF
TGTGCCAGCAGTTACAGGGGGCCTGGAAACACCATATATTTT
>TRBV10-3|.|.|TRBJ2-7
CAISESKDSREQYF
TGTGCCATCAGTGAGTCAAAGGACAGTCGGGAGCAGTACTTC
>TRBV7-3|TRBD1|once|TRBJ1-2
CASSPGTGVYGYTF
TGTGCCAGCAGCCCCGGGACAGGGGTCTATGGCTACACCTTC
>TRBV9|TRBD2|.|TRBJ2-5
CASSALWTSGAQETQYF
TGTGCCAGCAGCGCCCTGTGGACTAGCGGGGCTCAAGAGACCCAGTACTTC
>TRBV30|.|.|TRBJ2-5
CAWNRGGETQYF
TGTGCCTGGAATAGGGGGGGAGAGACCCAGTACTTC
>TRBV9|TRBD1|once|TRBJ1-4
CASSFGTGRTNEKLFF
TGTGCCAGCAGCTTTGGGACAGGGCGTACTAATGAAAAACTGTTTTTT
>TRBV5-4|TRBD1|.|TRBJ2-7
CASSPRQGAGWEQYF
TGTGCCAGCAGCCCGAGACAGGGGGCTGGTTGGGAGCAGTACTTC
>TRBV5-5|.|.|TRBJ2-7
CASSLNLGWSEQYF
TGTGCCAGCAGCTTGAATCTGGGTTGGAGCGAGCAGTACTTC
>TRBV6-1|.|.|TRBJ1-5
CASSPSRPGQPQHF
TGTGCCAGCAGCCCCTCCCGACCGGGTCAGCCCCAGCATTTT
>TRBV5-1|.|.|TRBJ2-5
CASSLASAGVEETQYF
TGCGCCAGCAGCTTGGCCAGCGCAGGGGTGGAGGAGACCCAGTACTTC
>TRBV6-1|TRBD2|.|TRBJ2-1
CASSERSGGASSRSYNEQFF
TGTGCCAGCAGTGAACGAAGCGGGGGGGCCTCATCCCGCTCCTACAATGAGCAGTTCTTC